This is a list of T cell receptor beta chains from one sample in a study of shared clonotypes between healthy human individuals. Sequencing was performed with immunoSEQ multiplex PCR; in TCRdb, only in-frame clones are kept and a portion is missing. The table has fewer than 2.5 million clones, 93% seen once. The source material was naive CD4+ T cells from PBMCs. The receptors come from a man aged 18-30 years in good health. Some clones in this sample may be carry-over from other donors' samples. CDR3s include the opening cysteine and the closing phenylalanine or tryptophan. The order of the fields is clone size, V gene, J gene, D gene, CDR3 DNA, CDR3 protein. A D gene is named only where the DNA matches it firmly. Expanded clones are given a class, and other clones once, few, many or no size at all.

once	TRBV28	TRBJ2-1	TRBD1	TGTGCCAGCAGTTTCCGGGACAGAAAGCAGTTCTTC	CASSFRDRKQFF
-	TRBV6-6	TRBJ1-1	-	TGTGCCAGCAACCCCGGGAAAAGGGTGAACACTGAAGCTTTCTTT	CASNPGKRVNTEAFF
-	TRBV27	TRBJ2-7	-	TGTGCCAGCAATCGCGGACGGGGTTTATCCTACGAGCAGTACTTC	CASNRGRGLSYEQYF
-	TRBV11-3	TRBJ2-3	-	TGTGCCAGCAGCTTAGATGGGAGCGCAGATACGCAGTATTTT	CASSLDGSADTQYF
-	TRBV21-1	TRBJ1-5	-	TGTGCCCCGATATGGCCCCAGCATTTT	CAPIWPQHF
-	TRBV19	TRBJ1-2	-	TGTGCCAGTAGTATAGATCTGCGTGGCTACACCTTC	CASSIDLRGYTF
-	TRBV19	TRBJ1-5	-	TGTGCCAGTAGCAACCCGCTAAATCAGCCCCAGCATTTT	CASSNPLNQPQHF
-	TRBV10-3	TRBJ2-7	TRBD2	TGTGCCACAGAGCGGGACCTTATTTCCTACGAGCAGTACTTC	CATERDLISYEQYF
once	TRBV10-2	TRBJ2-1	-	TGCGCCAACCTAACAAGAGCAGATGAGCAGTTCTTC	CANLTRADEQFF
-	TRBV7-3	TRBJ2-1	-	TGTGCCAGCAGCCTCTGGGGAGTTGGAGAGCAGTTCTTC	CASSLWGVGEQFF
-	TRBV15	TRBJ2-7	-	TGTGCCACCAGCAGAGACCCGAGCTCCGGGGGGCAGTACTTC	CATSRDPSSGGQYF
-	TRBV6-6	TRBJ1-1	-	TGTGCCAGCAGTTACGAGGGCCGGGGGGGCACTGAAGCTTTCTTT	CASSYEGRGGTEAFF
-	TRBV6-5	TRBJ2-1	-	TGTGCCAGCAGTTACGATGGGGGCAATGAGCAGTTCTTC	CASSYDGGNEQFF
-	TRBV15	TRBJ1-5	-	TGTGCCACCAGCAGGGGCAGTAATCAGCCCCAGCATTTT	CATSRGSNQPQHF
once	TRBV6-5	TRBJ1-2	TRBD1	TGTGCCAGCAGTTCCGAGCGGACAGGGGATAACTATGGCTACACCTTC	CASSSERTGDNYGYTF
-	TRBV5-5	TRBJ2-7	TRBD1	TGTGCCAGCAGCTTTGACAGGGGGAGGAACGAGCAGTACTTC	CASSFDRGRNEQYF
-	TRBV30	TRBJ1-5	-	TGTGCCTGGAGTCGAGGGTTTGATCAGCCCCAGCATTTT	CAWSRGFDQPQHF
-	TRBV29-1	TRBJ2-2	TRBD2	TGCAGCGTTAGGGCTAGCGGGAGTGGTGGCACCGGGGAGCTGTTTTTT	CSVRASGSGGTGELFF
-	TRBV4-3	TRBJ2-3	-	TGCGCCAGCAGCCAAGGAGGAGGATCCCCCACGGGGACAGATACGCAGTATTTT	CASSQGGGSPTGTDTQYF
-	TRBV18	TRBJ2-6	TRBD1	TGTGCCAGCTCCACGCGCACAGGGGTGCTCTCTGGGGCCAACGTCCTGACTTTC	CASSTRTGVLSGANVLTF
-	TRBV6-1	TRBJ2-4	TRBD2	TGTGCCAGCAGTGAGCCGGGAGGAGCCAAAAACATTCAGTACTTC	CASSEPGGAKNIQYF
-	TRBV2	TRBJ1-1	-	TGTGCCAGCAGTGTGGCAGGGTCCGCCACTGAAGCTTTCTTT	CASSVAGSATEAFF
-	TRBV29-1	TRBJ2-5	TRBD2	TGCAGCGTTTGGGGGGGACGTCAAGAGACCCAGTACTTC	CSVWGGRQETQYF
-	TRBV5-1	TRBJ2-7	-	TGCGCCAGCAGCCAGGTCGGTGGCGAGCAGTACTTC	CASSQVGGEQYF
-	TRBV7-2	TRBJ2-5	-	TGTGCCAGCAGCTTAGACGGGAGTCAAGAGACCCAGTACTTC	CASSLDGSQETQYF
-	TRBV5-1	TRBJ2-1	TRBD2	TGCGCCAGCAGCGTCCCTAGCGGGGGGGGAGATGAGCAGTTCTTC	CASSVPSGGGDEQFF
-	TRBV27	TRBJ2-1	TRBD1	TGTGCCAGCAGGGAGACAGGGGGCAAGTTGCATGAGCAGTTCTTC	CASRETGGKLHEQFF
-	TRBV5-1	TRBJ2-7	-	TGCGCCAGCAGCTTTGAGGGGGGCCCGTACGAGCAGTACTTC	CASSFEGGPYEQYF
-	TRBV29-1	TRBJ2-2	TRBD1	TGCAGCGTTCAAGACAGGGAAACCGGGGAGCTGTTTTTT	CSVQDRETGELFF
-	TRBV6-1	TRBJ2-7	TRBD1	TGTGCCAGCAGTACCGGGACAGGGGGTGGCGAGCAGTACTTC	CASSTGTGGGEQYF
-	TRBV14	TRBJ2-7	TRBD1	TGTGCCAGCAGACCCGGGACAGGGGGCCCTAGCTCCTACGAGCAGTACTTC	CASRPGTGGPSSYEQYF
-	TRBV7-9	TRBJ1-1	-	TGTGCCAGCAGCTTGGCGGGAGTCACTGAAGCTTTCTTT	CASSLAGVTEAFF
-	TRBV4-1	TRBJ2-1	-	TGCGCCAGCAGCCATGGCAGGGGCGTAATGAGTGAGCAGTTCTTC	CASSHGRGVMSEQFF
-	TRBV5-1	TRBJ2-5	-	TGCGCCAGCAGCTTGTCGGGGACTCAAGAGACCCAGTACTTC	CASSLSGTQETQYF
-	TRBV30	TRBJ2-3	-	TGTGCCTGGAGGATTAAGGATACGCAGTATTTT	CAWRIKDTQYF
-	TRBV18	TRBJ2-7	-	TGTGCCAGCTCACCGGGACCATTGGTCTACGAGCAGTACTTC	CASSPGPLVYEQYF
-	TRBV28	TRBJ1-1	-	TGTGCCAGCAGTTTAGCCGGGACAAGTAACACTGAAGCTTTCTTT	CASSLAGTSNTEAFF
-	TRBV5-1	TRBJ1-3	TRBD1	TGCGCCAGCAGCTTGGGGGCCCGGACAGGGGTTGGAAACACCATATATTTT	CASSLGARTGVGNTIYF
-	TRBV10-3	TRBJ2-5	TRBD1	TGTGCCATCAGTGAGTCGGGACAGGCGGAGACCCAGTACTTC	CAISESGQAETQYF
-	TRBV7-3	TRBJ2-2	TRBD1	TGTGCCAGCAGCCCGAGGACAGGGACTAACACCGGGGAGCTGTTTTTT	CASSPRTGTNTGELFF
-	TRBV5-1	TRBJ2-2	-	TGCGCCAGCAGCTTGGCCCGGGGGCTGAACACCGGGGAGCTGTTTTTT	CASSLARGLNTGELFF
-	TRBV27	TRBJ1-2	-	TGTGCCAGCAGTCCCGCGATCGGGTATGGCTACACCTTC	CASSPAIGYGYTF
-	TRBV11-2	TRBJ2-2	-	TGTGCCAGCAGCTTGAGGGGGACTATTAACACCGGGGAGCTGTTTTTT	CASSLRGTINTGELFF